This T cell receptor beta chain was sequenced during a study of Tregs in tolerant kidney transplant recipients. Findings and limits, study-wide: Biological reproducibility was not directly addressed, but technical replication error appeared minimal.

For this clone: The antigen remains undetermined.

The ends were cut back, 10 bases at V and 8 bases at J, with 12 bases in the middle. Germline CDR1 is MNHNY and CDR2 is SVGAGI (reference sequence). The CDR3 contains 11 residues. Assay used: immunoSEQ multiplex PCR; TCRdb lists only in-frame clones, some missing. The top ten hold approximately 4.8% of the sample, which has approximately 65,000 clones, 84% seen once. The chain joins TRBV6-6 to TRBJ2-1; unclear D gene. Sample: CD4+ T cells from blood. The clonotype was recovered from a human donor in good health. CDR3 loop: CATTNLYEQFF. The CDR3 DNA reads TGTGCCACCACCAATCTGTATGAGCAGTTCTTC.